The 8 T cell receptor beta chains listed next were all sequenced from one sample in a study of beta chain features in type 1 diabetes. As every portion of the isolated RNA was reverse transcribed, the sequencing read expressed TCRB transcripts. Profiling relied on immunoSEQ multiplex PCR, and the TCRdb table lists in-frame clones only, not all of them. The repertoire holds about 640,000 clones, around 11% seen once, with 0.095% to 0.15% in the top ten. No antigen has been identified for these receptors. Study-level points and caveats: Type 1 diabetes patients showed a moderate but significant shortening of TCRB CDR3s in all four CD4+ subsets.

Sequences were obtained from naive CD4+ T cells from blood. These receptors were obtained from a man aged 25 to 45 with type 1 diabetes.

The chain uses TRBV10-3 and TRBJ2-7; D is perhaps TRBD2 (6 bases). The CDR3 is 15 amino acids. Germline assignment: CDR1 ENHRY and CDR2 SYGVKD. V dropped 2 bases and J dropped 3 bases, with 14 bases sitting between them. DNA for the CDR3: TGTGCCATCAGTGAGGGTTCCGGGGGTAACTACGAGCAGTACTTC. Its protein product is CAISEGSGGNYEQYF.

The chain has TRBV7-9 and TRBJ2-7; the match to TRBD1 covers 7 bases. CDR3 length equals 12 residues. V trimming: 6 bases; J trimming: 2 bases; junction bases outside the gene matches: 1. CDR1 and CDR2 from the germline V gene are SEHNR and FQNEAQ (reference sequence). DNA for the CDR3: TGTGCCAGCAGTACAGGGGCCTACGAGCAGTACTTC. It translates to CASSTGAYEQYF.

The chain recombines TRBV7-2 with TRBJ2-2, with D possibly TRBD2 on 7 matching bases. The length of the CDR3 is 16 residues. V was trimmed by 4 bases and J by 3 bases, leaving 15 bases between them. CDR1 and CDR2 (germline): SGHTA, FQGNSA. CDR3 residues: CASSSRGAGYTGELFF. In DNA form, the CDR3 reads TGTGCCAGCAGCTCCAGGGGAGCGGGATACACCGGGGAGCTGTTTTTT.

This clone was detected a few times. As DNA, the CDR3 is TGTGCCAGCCATGGGACAACCACCGGGGAGCTGTTTTTT. Protein: CASHGTTTGELFF. This chain connects TRBV28 to TRBJ2-2; a weak D match, TRBD1 (6 bases). With 8 bases removed from V and 4 bases from J, the gap between germline ends came to 11 bases. CDR1 MDHEN and CDR2 SYDVKM come from the germline V gene. This CDR3 is 13 amino acids long.

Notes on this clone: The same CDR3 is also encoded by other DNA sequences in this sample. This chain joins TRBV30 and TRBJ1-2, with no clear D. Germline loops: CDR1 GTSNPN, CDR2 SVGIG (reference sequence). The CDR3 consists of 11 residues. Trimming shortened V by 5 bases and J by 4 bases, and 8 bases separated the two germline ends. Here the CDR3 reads CAWSGSYGYTF. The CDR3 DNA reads TGTGCCTGGTCCGGGAGCTATGGCTACACCTTC.

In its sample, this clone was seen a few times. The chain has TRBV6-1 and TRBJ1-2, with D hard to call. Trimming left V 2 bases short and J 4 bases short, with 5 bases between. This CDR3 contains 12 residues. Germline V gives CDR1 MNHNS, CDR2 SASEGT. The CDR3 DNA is TGTGCCAGCAGTGAACCCTTCTATGGCTACACCTTC. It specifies CASSEPFYGYTF.

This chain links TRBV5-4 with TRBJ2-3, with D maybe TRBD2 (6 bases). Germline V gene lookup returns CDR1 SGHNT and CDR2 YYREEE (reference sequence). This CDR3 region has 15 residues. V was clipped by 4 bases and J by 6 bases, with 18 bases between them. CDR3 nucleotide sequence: TGTGCCAGCAGCCAACCCGGGACTTCTAAGGATACGCAGTATTTT. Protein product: CASSQPGTSKDTQYF.

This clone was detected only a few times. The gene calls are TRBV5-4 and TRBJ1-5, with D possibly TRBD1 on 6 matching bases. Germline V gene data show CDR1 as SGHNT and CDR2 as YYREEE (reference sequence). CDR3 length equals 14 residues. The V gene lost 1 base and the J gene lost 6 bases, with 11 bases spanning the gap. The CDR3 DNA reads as TGTGCCAGCAGCTTGTGGGGGGCCGGTCAGCCCCAGCATTTT. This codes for CASSLWGAGQPQHF.